This T cell receptor (beta chain) was retrieved from a study of blood T cell repertoires in COVID-19. Turning to the study itself: The United States, Italy and Spain provided the acute and convalescent COVID-19 samples.

Authors' methods: Estimation of nucleated cell counts relied on the amplification of reference gene primers. The table came from immunoSEQ multiplex PCR; TCRdb's copy has only in-frame clones and leaves some out. V and J calls and clone size come straight from that table; D and trimming were deduced from the DNA. The table lists about 48,000 clones, around 79% of them singletons. This CDR3 comprises 14 residues. CDR1 and CDR2 (germline): LGHDT, YNNKEL (reference sequence). V lost 1 base to trimming and J lost 4 bases, with 7 bases between them. The chain links TRBV3-1 (or the pseudogene TRBV3-2) to TRBJ2-2; the D gene is possibly TRBD1 (5 bases). What was sequenced was peripheral blood. The sequence was collected from a human donor with active or convalescent COVID-19. The donor label of this sample is uncertain. CDR3 sequence reads: CASSQGQGTGELFF. The CDR3 bases are TGTGCCAGCAGCCAAGGTCAGGGCACCGGGGAGCTGTTTTTT.